The 19 T cell receptor beta chains in this list originate from one sample, sequenced in a study of cytomegalovirus exposure and HLA in healthy donors. Only in-frame clones appear in the TCRdb table, and some are missing; sequencing was by immunoSEQ multiplex PCR. The top ten clones hold around 3.3% of a sample with 70,000 to 95,000 clones, roughly 93% of them seen once. The sequenced material came from PBMCs. The receptors come from a woman aged 25 to 39 in good health and CMV-seronegative.

The chain uses TRBV5-4 and TRBJ1-6; the D is unclear. The ends were cut back, 4 bases at V and 9 bases at J, with 17 bases in the middle. The V gene's germline CDR1 is SGHNT and CDR2 YYREEE (reference sequence). There are 15 residues in the CDR3. DNA of the CDR3: TGTGCCAGCAGCGTGGGAGGAGTCGGTATTTCACCCCTCCACTTT. This sequence encodes CASSVGGVGISPLHF.

The DNA of the CDR3 is TGTGCCAGCAGCTTTGGGTTAGCGAGCACAGATACGCAGTATTTT. The encoded protein is CASSFGLASTDTQYF. The chain is built from TRBV7-9 and TRBJ2-3; maybe TRBD2 (5 bases). Germline values: CDR1 SEHNR, CDR2 FQNEAQ (reference sequence). The CDR3 has 15 amino acids. V was pared by 3 bases and J by 0 bases, with 10 bases between.

The gene calls are TRBV19 and TRBJ2-7; a weak D match, TRBD2 (6 bases). Deletions cut 2 bases from V and 2 bases from J, with 10 bases between. Germline values: CDR1 LNHDA, CDR2 SQIVND (reference sequence). The CDR3 loop spans 14 amino acids. CDR3 nucleotide sequence: TGTGCCAGTAGTATATCGGCGGGGCCCTACGAGCAGTACTTC. This codes for CASSISAGPYEQYF.

This clone was seen a few times. The chain uses TRBV7-3 and TRBJ1-1; D uncertain. Trimming left V 6 bases short and J 1 base short, with 6 bases between. There are 12 residues in the CDR3. The germline CDR1 and CDR2 sequences are SGHTA and FQGTGA. The chain's CDR3 is CASSYGNTEAFF. The CDR3 DNA follows: TGTGCCAGCAGTTACGGGAACACTGAAGCTTTCTTT. Full variable domain (remainder filled in from reference TRBV7-3 and TRBJ1-1): GAGVSQTPSNKVTEKGKYVELRCDPISGHTALYWYRQSLGQGPEFLIYFQGTGAADDSGLPNDRFFAVRPEGSVSTLKIQRTERGDSAVYLCASSYGNTEAFFGQGTRLTVV.

This chain uses TRBV11-2 with TRBJ2-4; maybe TRBD1 (6 bases). CDR1 SGHAT and CDR2 FQNNGV come from the germline V gene. The V and J ends lost 5 bases and 2 bases respectively, with 10 bases between them. CDR3 size: 14 residues. The CDR3: CASSVQGSKNIQYF. The CDR3 bases are TGTGCCAGCAGCGTACAGGGTTCCAAAAACATTCAGTACTTC.

The rearrangement links TRBV6-5 to TRBJ1-2; D is unresolved. The V end was cut by 6 bases, the J end by 1 base, with 15 bases between. Germline lookup yields CDR1 MNHEY and CDR2 SVGAGI. The CDR3 is 15 residues long. CDR3 sequence: CASRLTQDHNYGYTF. The CDR3, as DNA: TGTGCCAGCAGACTAACACAAGACCATAACTATGGCTACACCTTC.

The DNA of the CDR3 is TGTGCCAGCAGTTTTCAACGCGCAACTAATGAAAAACTGTTTTTT. Encoded protein: CASSFQRATNEKLFF. The genes are TRBV28 and TRBJ1-4; D unclear. CDR3 length: 15 residues. V was cut by 3 bases and J by 0 bases, with 8 bases left in between. Germline lookup yields CDR1 MDHEN and CDR2 SYDVKM.

The genes are TRBV5-3 and TRBJ2-4; TRBD1 is a possible D gene (6 bases). TRBV5-3 falls under the ORF class, with uncertain function. The CDR3 spans 18 residues. Trimming removed 4 bases from V and 1 base from J, with 21 bases in between. In DNA form, the CDR3 reads TGTGCCAGAAGCCCACCGATCAGGGGCGAGGTTGCCAAAAACATTCAGTACTTC. Translating gives CARSPPIRGEVAKNIQYF.

This sequence joins TRBV11-3 and TRBJ2-3; 8 bases agree with TRBD1. Germline loops: CDR1 SGHNT, CDR2 YENEEA. The CDR3 sequence is 18 residues long. V was pared by 5 bases and J by 6 bases, with 19 bases of the junction left unmatched. The CDR3: CASSRSKPRTGPSDTQYF. The CDR3 DNA is TGTGCCAGCAGCCGCTCTAAGCCCCGGACAGGGCCGTCGGATACGCAGTATTTT.

The chain is built from TRBV7-2 and TRBJ2-7, with 13 positions matching TRBD2. CDR1 is SGHTA, CDR2 FQGNSA, per germline. The trim removed 4 bases at V and 6 bases at J, leaving 9 bases unmatched. The CDR3 is made up of 16 amino acids. CDR3 coding DNA: TGTGCCAGCAGCTCCGCCACTAGCGGGGGGGCCAGCGAGCAGTACTTC. Its translation: CASSSATSGGASEQYF. The whole variable domain, remainder taken from reference TRBV7-2 and TRBJ2-7, is GAGVSQSPSNKVTEKGKDVELRCDPISGHTALYWYRQSLGQGLEFLIYFQGNSAPDKSGLPSDRFSAERTGGSVSTLTIQRTQQEDSAVYLCASSSATSGGASEQYFGPGTRLTVT.

On this clone: Compared with germline, one end of the junction differs, possibly owing to a read error. V gene TRBV30 combines with J gene TRBJ1-5; 12 bases match TRBD1. The CDR3 runs 15 residues. Germline V gene data show CDR1 as GTSNPN and CDR2 as SVGIG (reference sequence). CDR3 residues: CAWSPGTGGNQPQHF. The DNA for the CDR3 is TGTGCCTGGAGTCCCGGGACAGGGGGCAACCAGCCCCAGCATTTT.

J is TRBJ1-4 and V is TRBV5-1; 7 nucleotides align to TRBD1. This CDR3 spans 15 amino acids. V was pared by 5 bases and J by 8 bases, with 12 bases of the junction left unmatched. The germline gives CDR1 SGHRS, CDR2 YFSETQ. CDR3 DNA: TGCGCCAGCAGGAGACGAGGCGACAGGGACGAAAAACTGTTTTTT. This codes for CASRRRGDRDEKLFF.

The gene calls are TRBV5-4 and TRBJ2-3; D is undetermined. The length of the CDR3 is 16 residues. The ends were cut back, 0 bases at V and 0 bases at J, with 11 bases in the middle. Germline lookup yields CDR1 SGHNT and CDR2 YYREEE (reference sequence). CDR3 residues: CASSLVQQTSTDTQYF. CDR3 in DNA: TGTGCCAGCAGCTTGGTGCAGCAGACTAGCACAGATACGCAGTATTTT. The variable domain in full, completed from reference TRBV5-4 and TRBJ2-3, reads ETGVTQSPTHLIKTRGQQVTLRCSSQSGHNTVSWYQQALGQGPQFIFQYYREEENGRGNFPPRFSGLQFPNYSSELNVNALELDDSALYLCASSLVQQTSTDTQYFGPGTRLTVL.

The chain joins TRBV12-5 to TRBJ1-2; 8 bases line up with TRBD1. J lost 7 bases, V lost 3 bases, and 16 bases had no gene match. CDR1 and CDR2 (germline): LGHNT, FRNRAP. CDR3 size: 17 residues. The CDR3 sequence is CASGFLTGTGSTGGYTF. In DNA, the CDR3 is TGTGCTAGTGGTTTTCTCACCGGGACAGGATCAACTGGTGGCTACACCTTC. Full variable domain (missing parts from reference TRBV12-5 and TRBJ1-2): DARVTQTPRHKVTEMGQEVTMRCQPILGHNTVFWYRQTMMQGLELLAYFRNRAPLDDSGMPKDRFSAEMPDATLATLKIQPSEPRDSAVYFCASGFLTGTGSTGGYTFGSGTRLTVV.

The CDR3 DNA is TGTGCCAGCAGTGAAGCCAACCTAGCGGGAGGGAGGGAGCAGTACTTC. Protein sequence: CASSEANLAGGREQYF. V gene TRBV6-1 combines with J gene TRBJ2-7; 12 bases match TRBD2. There are 16 residues in the CDR3. V shed 0 bases and J 7 bases; nucleotides not matched to a gene: 7. In germline, CDR1 is MNHNS, CDR2 SASEGT.

This clone was detected once. The chain has TRBV4-1 and TRBJ1-1; D remains ambiguous. In germline, CDR1 is MGHRA, CDR2 YSYEKL. Deletions cut 2 bases from V and 1 base from J, with 11 bases between. CDR3 length: 15 residues. CDR3 bases: TGCGCCAGCAGCCAACGATCTGACACGAACACTGAAGCTTTCTTT. Encoded protein: CASSQRSDTNTEAFF.

CDR3 nucleotides: TGCGCCAGCAGCTTGCGGTACAGCTCCTACGAGCAGTACTTC. Amino acid sequence: CASSLRYSSYEQYF. This chain uses TRBV5-1 with TRBJ2-7; D not resolved. The germline V gene encodes CDR1 SGHRS and CDR2 YFSETQ. The length of the CDR3 is 14 residues. Trimming shortened V by 1 base and J by 0 bases, and 8 bases separated the two germline ends.

V gene TRBV7-2 combines with J gene TRBJ2-3; 8 nucleotides align to TRBD2. Trimming took 2 bases from V and 1 from J; bases not matched to a gene: 5. The CDR3 is made up of 16 amino acids. CDR1 is SGHTA and CDR2 is FQGNSA in the germline V gene. DNA for the CDR3: TGTGCCAGCAGCTTATATCCCGGGGGGGGCACAGATACGCAGTATTTT. It encodes CASSLYPGGGTDTQYF. The full variable domain, completed using reference TRBV7-2 and TRBJ2-3, is GAGVSQSPSNKVTEKGKDVELRCDPISGHTALYWYRQSLGQGLEFLIYFQGNSAPDKSGLPSDRFSAERTGGSVSTLTIQRTQQEDSAVYLCASSLYPGGGTDTQYFGPGTRLTVL.

This chain uses TRBV30 with TRBJ2-2; 13 bases fit TRBD2. This CDR3 is built from 16 residues. Losses at the gene ends were 4 bases for V and 4 bases for J; bases not matched to a gene: 6. CDR1 and CDR2 from the germline V gene are GTSNPN and SVGIG (reference sequence). The CDR3 DNA follows: TGTGCCTGGACCTCGGGACTAGCGGGAATCACCGGGGAGCTGTTTTTT. It specifies CAWTSGLAGITGELFF.